The 28 T cell receptor beta chains below were found in one sample sequenced in a study of neurological immune-mediated disorders. In TCRdb, the 5' RACE reads were re-called with MiXCR into one record per CDR3 protein. The table lists around 33,000 distinct CDR3 sequences, around 7.8% of them singletons. Sequenced material: PBMCs. The source is a middle-aged woman in good health.

The chain carries TRBV5-1 and TRBJ2-1, with D tentatively TRBD1 (6 bases). The germline V gene encodes CDR1 SGHRS and CDR2 YFSETQ. This CDR3 comprises 11 residues. V was clipped by 5 bases and J by 12 bases, with 12 bases between them. CDR3 loop: CASRRDKGQFF. The CDR3 DNA is TGCGCCAGCAGACGGGACAAGGGGCAGTTCTTC.

V gene TRBV29-1 combines with J gene TRBJ2-5; D ambiguous. Per germline, CDR1 SQVTM and CDR2 ANQGSEA. V was cut by 3 bases and J by 1 base, with 6 bases left in between. This CDR3 is built from 12 residues. The CDR3 here is CSVDRLQETQYF. The CDR3 nucleotides read TGCAGCGTTGATCGCCTCCAAGAGACCCAGTACTTC.

This clonotype was observed at least ten times. V and J are TRBV20-1 and TRBJ1-2; TRBD1 agrees at 7 bases. This CDR3 is 15 amino acids long. With 2 bases clipped from V and 3 bases from J, the junction kept 9 bases outside the gene matches. The V gene's germline CDR1 is DFQATT and CDR2 SNEGSKA (reference sequence). CDR3 sequence: CSARLDRFSDYGYTF. For the CDR3, the DNA is TGCAGTGCTAGACTGGACAGGTTTTCTGACTATGGCTACACCTTC.

This clonotype was observed many times. The chain joins TRBV25-1 to TRBJ1-2; D gene ambiguous. Germline values: CDR1 MGHDK, CDR2 SYGVNS. Trimming took 5 bases from V and 3 from J, leaving 10 bases between them. The CDR3 has 13 residues. The CDR3 nucleotides read TGTGCCAGCAGTCCCTCCGGCTACTATGGCTACACCTTC. Protein product: CASSPSGYYGYTF.

This clonotype has ten or more counts. The chain has TRBV7-6 and TRBJ2-3, with 8 bases identical to TRBD1. CDR3 length: 15 amino acids. V gave up 5 bases and J gave up 6 bases; unmatched junction bases: 10. The germline V gene encodes CDR1 SGHVS and CDR2 FNYEAQ. DNA for the CDR3: TGTGCCAGCAGCCTTGGACAGGGCCGTCAGGATACGCAGTATTTT. As protein: CASSLGQGRQDTQYF.

This clonotype was detected ten times or more. This chain links TRBV7-2 with TRBJ2-2; TRBD1 agrees at 9 bases. The CDR3 is 15 amino acids. V gave up 6 bases and J gave up 6 bases; unmatched junction bases: 8. CDR1 SGHTA and CDR2 FQGNSA come from the germline V gene. The CDR3 loop is CASRPGTGLAGELFF. In DNA, the CDR3 is TGTGCCAGCAGACCCGGGACAGGGTTGGCCGGGGAGCTGTTTTTT.

This clonotype was seen at least ten times. V and J are TRBV20-1 and TRBJ2-3, with TRBD2 matching 12 bases. J lost 4 bases, V lost 3 bases, and 8 bases had no gene match. CDR3 size: 16 residues. Germline V gene data show CDR1 as DFQATT and CDR2 as SNEGSKA (reference sequence). Here the CDR3 reads CSASWLAGGQADTQYF. CDR3 bases: TGCAGTGCTAGTTGGCTAGCGGGGGGGCAAGCAGATACGCAGTATTTT.

This clonotype was detected a few times. The chain recombines TRBV29-1 with TRBJ1-1, with 8 positions matching TRBD1. Germline V gives CDR1 SQVTM, CDR2 ANQGSEA. The trim removed 7 bases at V and 6 bases at J, leaving 7 bases unmatched. CDR3 size: 12 residues. Written as DNA, the CDR3 is TGCAGCGGGACAGGGAGGGTTGCTGAAGCTTTCTTT. This codes for CSGTGRVAEAFF.

By sample share, this clonotype is medium-sized. The rearrangement joins TRBV4-1 to TRBJ2-1; D not resolved. This CDR3 is built from 16 residues. Germline CDR1 MGHRA, CDR2 YSYEKL. The germline V and J ends were trimmed by 1 base and 3 bases, with 13 bases remaining between them. CDR3 loop: CASSQVRLTYYNEQFF. The CDR3 coding sequence is TGCGCCAGCAGCCAAGTGCGACTGACCTACTACAATGAGCAGTTCTTC.

This clonotype was seen many times. V gene TRBV29-1 combines with J gene TRBJ1-2; 11 nucleotides align to TRBD1. J gave up 8 bases and V 5 bases, and 10 bases lay outside the gene matches. Germline CDR1 SQVTM, CDR2 ANQGSEA. The CDR3 sequence is 14 residues long. The CDR3 DNA follows: TGCAGCGTTTTAAGGGACAGGGGGTCGAACGGCTACACCTTC. Translating it yields CSVLRDRGSNGYTF.

With respect to this clonotype: Sequence at one end of the junction differs from germline and may be a read error. V gene TRBV29-1 combines with J gene TRBJ2-1; D possibly uses TRBD1 or TRBD2 (6 bases each). Germline V gene sequence: CDR1 SQVTM, CDR2 ANQGSEA. This CDR3 is built from 12 residues. CDR3 DNA: TGCAGCGTCGGGGGCACCTACAATGAGCTGTTCTTC. Amino acid sequence: CSVGGTYNELFF.

This clonotype showed up many times. The chain is built from TRBV4-1 and TRBJ1-1; D unclear. The V and J ends lost 6 bases and 5 bases respectively, with 19 bases between them. Germline CDR1 MGHRA, CDR2 YSYEKL. The CDR3 spans 15 residues. The CDR3 sequence is CASRPTETPGTEAFF. The CDR3 nucleotides read TGCGCCAGCAGACCGACGGAGACCCCGGGGACTGAAGCTTTCTTT.

The V call is TRBV18, the J call TRBJ2-7; D not certain. Germline V gene data show CDR1 as KGHSH and CDR2 as LQKENI. The CDR3 has 13 residues. V was clipped by 6 bases and J by 2 bases, with 11 bases between them. CDR3: CASSRAPAYEQYF. The CDR3 DNA is TGTGCCAGCTCTCGGGCCCCAGCCTACGAGCAGTACTTC.

On this clonotype: A read error is possible here, since a much larger clone lies one base away. The gene calls are TRBV3-1 and TRBJ2-7; D remains unclear. The CDR3 runs to 13 residues. Germline values: CDR1 LGHDT, CDR2 YNNKEL (reference sequence). The CDR3 is CASSQSVSYERYF. CDR3 sequence (DNA): TGTGCCAGCAGCCAGAGCGTCTCCTACGAGCGGTACTTC.

This clonotype has at least ten counts. This sequence may be a read error, since a much larger clone differs from it by one base. The chain combines TRBV12-3 or TRBV12-4 with TRBJ2-7, with 7 bases fitting TRBD2. V lost 4 bases, J lost 4 bases, and 1 base stayed unmatched. This CDR3 spans 12 amino acids. CDR3 sequence reads: CASSSSGYEQYF. The CDR3 DNA is TGTGCCAGCAGTTCTAGCGGATACGAGCAGTACTTC.

At least ten counts were recorded for this clonotype. The gene calls are TRBV5-1 and TRBJ2-2; 7 positions match TRBD1. With V trimmed by 1 base and J by 0 bases, 3 bases remained unmatched. This CDR3 is built from 16 residues. Germline lookup yields CDR1 SGHRS and CDR2 YFSETQ. Here the CDR3 DNA reads TGCGCCAGCAGCTTGAGAGACAGGGCGAACACCGGGGAGCTGTTTTTT. This codes for CASSLRDRANTGELFF. The full variable domain, rest sourced from reference TRBV5-1 and TRBJ2-2, is KAGVTQTPRYLIKTRGQQVTLSCSPISGHRSVSWYQQTPGQGLQFLFEYFSETQRNKGNFPGRFSGRQFSNSRSEMNVSTLELGDSALYLCASSLRDRANTGELFFGEGSRLTVL.

This clonotype was seen many times. V usage is TRBV20-1 and J usage is TRBJ2-1, with D uncertain. The germline V gene encodes CDR1 DFQATT and CDR2 SNEGSKA (reference sequence). This CDR3 contains 13 residues. V lost 5 bases and J lost 9, with 17 bases in between. In DNA, the CDR3 is TGCAGTGCTCCCGTCGAATATCTCCGTGAGCAGTTCTTC. It encodes CSAPVEYLREQFF.

V gene TRBV20-1 combines with J gene TRBJ2-3; the D is unclear. The CDR3 is 14 residues long. V lost 0 bases and J 4 bases, leaving 11 bases between the germline ends. The germline V gene has CDR1 DFQATT and CDR2 SNEGSKA (reference sequence). For the CDR3, the DNA is TGCAGTGCTAGAGATTCCCGCAACCCAGATACGCAGTATTTT. Amino acid sequence: CSARDSRNPDTQYF.

This clonotype was observed many times. The genes are TRBV5-1 and TRBJ2-5, with 11 bases fitting TRBD2. From germline, CDR1 is SGHRS and CDR2 YFSETQ. V gave up 4 bases and J gave up 4 bases; unmatched junction bases: 3. The CDR3 covers 14 residues. CDR3 DNA: TGCGCCAGCAGCCCAACTAGCGGGAGAGAGACCCAGTACTTC. This translates into CASSPTSGRETQYF. The full variable domain, in which reference TRBV5-1 and TRBJ2-5 provide the parts outside the CDR3, is KAGVTQTPRYLIKTRGQQVTLSCSPISGHRSVSWYQQTPGQGLQFLFEYFSETQRNKGNFPGRFSGRQFSNSRSEMNVSTLELGDSALYLCASSPTSGRETQYFGPGTRLLVL.

This clonotype was seen at least ten times. V and J are TRBV7-9 and TRBJ2-1; D is possibly TRBD2 (6 bases). Trimming stripped 6 bases from V and 7 bases from J, with 10 bases between. Germline CDR1 is SEHNR and CDR2 is FQNEAQ (reference sequence). CDR3 length: 12 residues. The CDR3 nucleotides are TGTGCCAGCAGGGGAGGAAGGAATGAGCAGTTCTTC. Translation gives CASRGGRNEQFF.

This clonotype was counted many times. V gene TRBV20-1 combines with J gene TRBJ1-4, with 7 bases aligning to TRBD1. The germline CDR1 and CDR2 sequences are DFQATT and SNEGSKA (reference sequence). There are 13 residues in the CDR3. Germline trimming cut 5 bases from V and 6 bases from J; bases unmatched to any gene: 6. The chain's CDR3 is CSAELGTDEKLFF. The CDR3 DNA reads TGCAGTGCTGAGCTGGGGACAGATGAAAAACTGTTTTTT.

This clonotype is labeled as medium-sized. V gene TRBV28 combines with J gene TRBJ2-7; 11 nucleotides line up with TRBD2. After removal of 5 bases from V and 4 bases from J, the junction contained 10 bases not matched to a gene. Germline V lookup: CDR1 MDHEN, CDR2 SYDVKM. CDR3 length: 16 amino acids. The CDR3 bases are TGTGCCAGCAGTAGAGGGACTAGCGGTTTAAGGTACGAGCAGTACTTC. This gives the protein CASSRGTSGLRYEQYF.

This clonotype showed up many times. V gene TRBV28 combines with J gene TRBJ2-1; D call uncertain. CDR3 size: 14 residues. V lost 3 bases and J 3 bases, leaving 9 bases between the germline ends. CDR1 and CDR2 (germline): MDHEN, SYDVKM. CDR3 bases: TGTGCCAGCAGTTTTGGGCTAGACTACAATGAGCAGTTCTTC. Its protein is CASSFGLDYNEQFF.

At least ten counts were recorded for this clonotype. V gene TRBV6-1 combines with J gene TRBJ1-1; D gene ambiguous. The CDR3 consists of 11 residues. The germline V gene has CDR1 MNHNS and CDR2 SASEGT. Trimming pared 8 bases from V and 7 bases from J, leaving 11 bases between. The CDR3 region has the DNA TGTGCCAGCCGAGAGGGCGGTGAAGCTTTCTTT. It encodes CASREGGEAFF.

The rearrangement joins TRBV7-8 to TRBJ2-4; the D is unclear. The CDR3 runs to 15 residues. Germline CDR1 reads SGHVS; CDR2 reads FQNEAQ. V lost 6 bases and J lost 0, with 12 bases in between. The CDR3: CASSPFELAKNIQYF. The CDR3 DNA follows: TGTGCCAGCAGTCCTTTTGAATTAGCCAAAAACATTCAGTACTTC. Full variable domain (outside the CDR3, taken from reference TRBV7-8 and TRBJ2-4): GAGVSQSPRYKVAKRGQDVALRCDPISGHVSLFWYQQALGQGPEFLTYFQNEAQLDKSGLPSDRFFAERPEGSVSTLKIQRTQQEDSAVYLCASSPFELAKNIQYFGAGTRLSVL.

This clonotype has ten or more counts. The V and J genes are TRBV5-1 and TRBJ2-1, with 8 bases lining up with TRBD1. Germline V gene data show CDR1 as SGHRS and CDR2 as YFSETQ. Germline trimming cut 2 bases from V and 10 bases from J; bases unmatched to any gene: 5. This CDR3 is built from 13 residues. The CDR3 nucleotides read TGCGCCAGCAGCTTCCAGGGACAGGACGAGCAGTTCTTC. This sequence encodes CASSFQGQDEQFF.

This clonotype was recorded many times. The chain uses TRBV28 and TRBJ1-1, with D possibly matching TRBD1 (6 bases). The CDR3 spans 15 residues. Trimming removed 2 bases at V and 1 base at J, with 11 bases between. The germline V gene encodes CDR1 MDHEN and CDR2 SYDVKM. Here the CDR3 DNA reads TGTGCCAGCAGTTTAACTCGGGACACGAACACTGAAGCTTTCTTT. Translation gives CASSLTRDTNTEAFF.

This clonotype was seen many times. The J gene is TRBJ2-6, the V gene TRBV6-5; D not resolved. V lost 5 bases to trimming and J lost 2 bases, with 4 bases between them. The CDR3 consists of 13 residues. The germline V gene encodes CDR1 MNHEY and CDR2 SVGAGI. The CDR3 DNA is TGTGCCAGCAGTCGAGCTGGGGCCAACGTCCTGACTTTC. Translation gives CASSRAGANVLTF.